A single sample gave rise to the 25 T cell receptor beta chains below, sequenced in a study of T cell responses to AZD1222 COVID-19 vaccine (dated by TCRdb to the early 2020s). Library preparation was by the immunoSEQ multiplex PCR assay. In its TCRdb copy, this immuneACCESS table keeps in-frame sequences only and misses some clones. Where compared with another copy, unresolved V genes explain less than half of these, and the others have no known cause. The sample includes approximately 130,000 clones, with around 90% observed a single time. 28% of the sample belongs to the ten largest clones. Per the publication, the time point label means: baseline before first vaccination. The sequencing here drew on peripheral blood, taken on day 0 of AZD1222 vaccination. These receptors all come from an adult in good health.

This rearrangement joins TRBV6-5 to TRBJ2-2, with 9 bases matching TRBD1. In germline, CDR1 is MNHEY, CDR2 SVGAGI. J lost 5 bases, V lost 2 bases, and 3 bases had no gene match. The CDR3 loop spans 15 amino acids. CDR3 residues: CASSYGTGWTGELFF. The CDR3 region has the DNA TGTGCCAGCAGTTACGGGACAGGGTGGACCGGGGAGCTGTTTTTT.

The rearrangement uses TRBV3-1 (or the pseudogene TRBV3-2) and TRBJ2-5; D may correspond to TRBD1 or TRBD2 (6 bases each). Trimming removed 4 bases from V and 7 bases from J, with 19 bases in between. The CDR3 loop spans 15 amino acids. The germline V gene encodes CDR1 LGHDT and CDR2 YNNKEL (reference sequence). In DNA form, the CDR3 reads TGTGCCAGCAGCCGCCCGGGGGCCGCCGGGGGGACCCAGTACTTC. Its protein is CASSRPGAAGGTQYF.

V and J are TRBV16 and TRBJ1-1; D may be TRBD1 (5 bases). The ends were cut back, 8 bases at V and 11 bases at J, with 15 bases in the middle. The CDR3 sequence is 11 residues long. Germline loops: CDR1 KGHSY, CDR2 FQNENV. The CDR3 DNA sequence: TGTGCCAGCGGGAGGGGCGAGTCGGCTTTCTTT. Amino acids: CASGRGESAFF.

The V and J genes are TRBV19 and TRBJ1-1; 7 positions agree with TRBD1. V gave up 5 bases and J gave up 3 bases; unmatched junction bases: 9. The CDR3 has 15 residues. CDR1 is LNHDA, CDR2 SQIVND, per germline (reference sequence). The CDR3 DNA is TGTGCCAGTAGTCCTTCGACAGGGCTTGACACTGAAGCTTTCTTT. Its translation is CASSPSTGLDTEAFF.

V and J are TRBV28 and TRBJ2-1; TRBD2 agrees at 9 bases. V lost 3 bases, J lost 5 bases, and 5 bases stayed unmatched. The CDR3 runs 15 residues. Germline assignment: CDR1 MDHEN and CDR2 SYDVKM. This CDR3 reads CASSLGGRAHNEQFF. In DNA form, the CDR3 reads TGTGCCAGCAGTTTGGGCGGGAGGGCCCACAATGAGCAGTTCTTC.

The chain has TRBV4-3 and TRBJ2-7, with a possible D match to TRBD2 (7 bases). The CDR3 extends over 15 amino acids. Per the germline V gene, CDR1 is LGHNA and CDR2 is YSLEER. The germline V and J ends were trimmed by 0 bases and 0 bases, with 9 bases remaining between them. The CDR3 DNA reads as TGCGCCAGCAGCCAAGAACGGGGGGCCTCCTACGAGCAGTACTTC. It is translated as CASSQERGASYEQYF.

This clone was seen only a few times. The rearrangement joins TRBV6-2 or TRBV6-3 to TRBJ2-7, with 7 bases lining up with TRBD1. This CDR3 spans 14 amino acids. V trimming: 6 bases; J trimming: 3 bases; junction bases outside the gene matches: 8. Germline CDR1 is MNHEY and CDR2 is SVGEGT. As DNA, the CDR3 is TGTGCCAGCAGATACAGACAGGGTTTCTACGAGCAGTACTTC. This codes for CASRYRQGFYEQYF.

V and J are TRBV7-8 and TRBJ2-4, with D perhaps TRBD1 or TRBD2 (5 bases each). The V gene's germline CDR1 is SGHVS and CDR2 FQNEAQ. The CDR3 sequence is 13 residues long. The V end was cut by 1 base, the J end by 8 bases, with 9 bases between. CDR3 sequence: CASSLGKGHIQYF. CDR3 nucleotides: TGTGCCAGCAGCTTAGGAAAGGGACACATTCAGTACTTC.

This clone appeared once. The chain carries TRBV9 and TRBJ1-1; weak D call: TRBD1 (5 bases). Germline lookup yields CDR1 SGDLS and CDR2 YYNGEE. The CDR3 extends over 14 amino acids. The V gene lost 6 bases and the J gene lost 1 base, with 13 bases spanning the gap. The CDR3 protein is CASNRHGGNTEAFF. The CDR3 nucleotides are TGTGCCAGCAACCGACATGGGGGGAACACTGAAGCTTTCTTT.

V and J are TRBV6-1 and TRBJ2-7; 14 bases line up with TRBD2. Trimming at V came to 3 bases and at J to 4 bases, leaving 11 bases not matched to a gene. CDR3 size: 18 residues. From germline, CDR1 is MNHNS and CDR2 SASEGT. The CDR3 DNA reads TGTGCCAGCAGTGAGTGGACTAGCGGGGGGCCACGCTATTACGAGCAGTACTTC. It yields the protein CASSEWTSGGPRYYEQYF.

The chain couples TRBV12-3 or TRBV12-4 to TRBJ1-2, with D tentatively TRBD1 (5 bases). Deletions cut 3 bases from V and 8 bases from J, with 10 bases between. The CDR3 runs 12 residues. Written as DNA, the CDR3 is TGTGCCAGCAGTTTTTATTGGGACGGCTACACCTTC. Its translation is CASSFYWDGYTF.

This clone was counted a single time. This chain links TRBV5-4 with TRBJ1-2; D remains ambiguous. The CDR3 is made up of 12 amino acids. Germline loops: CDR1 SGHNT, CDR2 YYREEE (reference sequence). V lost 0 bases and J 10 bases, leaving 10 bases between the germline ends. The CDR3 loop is CASSLDREDYTF. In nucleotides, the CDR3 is TGTGCCAGCAGCTTGGATAGGGAGGACTACACCTTC.

As DNA, the CDR3 is TGCGCCAGCAGCCAAGCTCAGCGGCGTGAGCAGTACTTC. Protein sequence: CASSQAQRREQYF. The chain employs TRBV4-3 and TRBJ2-7; D perhaps matches TRBD2 (5 bases). This CDR3 region has 13 residues. Germline-derived CDR1 and CDR2 are LGHNA and YSLEER. Between the trimmed V and J ends, which lost 1 base and 7 bases, there was a span of 11 bases.

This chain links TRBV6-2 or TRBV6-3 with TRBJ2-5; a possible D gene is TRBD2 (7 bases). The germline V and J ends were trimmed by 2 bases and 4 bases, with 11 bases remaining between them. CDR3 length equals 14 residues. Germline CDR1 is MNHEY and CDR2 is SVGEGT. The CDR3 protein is CASSYGGARETQYF. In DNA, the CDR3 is TGTGCCAGCAGTTACGGGGGGGCGCGAGAGACCCAGTACTTC.

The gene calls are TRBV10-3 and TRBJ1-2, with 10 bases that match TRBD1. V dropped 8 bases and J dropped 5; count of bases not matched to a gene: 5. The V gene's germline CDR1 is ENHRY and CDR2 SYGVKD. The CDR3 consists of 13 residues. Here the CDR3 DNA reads TGTGCCATCTGGACAGGGGGACTATATGGCTACACCTTC. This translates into CAIWTGGLYGYTF.

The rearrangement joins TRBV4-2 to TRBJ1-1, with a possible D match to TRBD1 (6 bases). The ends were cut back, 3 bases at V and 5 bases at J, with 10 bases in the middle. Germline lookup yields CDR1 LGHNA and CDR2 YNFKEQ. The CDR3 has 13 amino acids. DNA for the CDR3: TGTGCCAGCAGCCATGTAGGGGGAACTGAAGCTTTCTTT. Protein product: CASSHVGGTEAFF.

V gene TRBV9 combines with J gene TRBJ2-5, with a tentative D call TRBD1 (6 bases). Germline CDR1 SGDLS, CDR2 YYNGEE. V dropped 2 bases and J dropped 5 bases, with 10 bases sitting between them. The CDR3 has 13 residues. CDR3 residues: CASSVTGLETQYF. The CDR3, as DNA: TGTGCCAGCAGCGTGACAGGCCTGGAGACCCAGTACTTC.

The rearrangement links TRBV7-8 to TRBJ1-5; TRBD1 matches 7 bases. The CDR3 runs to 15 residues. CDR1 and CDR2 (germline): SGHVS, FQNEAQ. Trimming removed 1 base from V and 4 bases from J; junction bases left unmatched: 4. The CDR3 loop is CASSLGQGRNQPQHF. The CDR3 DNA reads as TGTGCCAGCAGCTTAGGACAGGGCAGGAATCAGCCCCAGCATTTT.

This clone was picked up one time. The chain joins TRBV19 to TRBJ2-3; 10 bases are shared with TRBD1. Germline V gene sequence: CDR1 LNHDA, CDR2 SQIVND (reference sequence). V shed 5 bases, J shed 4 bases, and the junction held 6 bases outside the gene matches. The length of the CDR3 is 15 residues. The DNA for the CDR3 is TGTGCCAGTAGTTGGACAGGGGGAAACGCAGATACGCAGTATTTT. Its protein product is CASSWTGGNADTQYF.

The CDR3 coding sequence is TGTGCCAGCAGTTTATGGGCAGGGGGCACCTACGAGCAGTACTTC. Amino acid sequence: CASSLWAGGTYEQYF. This chain connects TRBV27 to TRBJ2-7; 8 nucleotides match TRBD1. CDR1 is MNHEY, CDR2 SMNVEV, per germline (reference sequence). V shed 1 base, J shed 2 bases, and the junction held 4 bases outside the gene matches. The CDR3 covers 15 residues.

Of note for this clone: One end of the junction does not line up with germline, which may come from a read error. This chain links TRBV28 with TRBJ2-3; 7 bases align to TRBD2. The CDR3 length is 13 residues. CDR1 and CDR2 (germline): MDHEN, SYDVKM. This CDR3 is CASSTPGGDSQYF. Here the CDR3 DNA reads TGTGCCAGCAGTACCCCGGGGGGAGATTCGCAGTATTTT.

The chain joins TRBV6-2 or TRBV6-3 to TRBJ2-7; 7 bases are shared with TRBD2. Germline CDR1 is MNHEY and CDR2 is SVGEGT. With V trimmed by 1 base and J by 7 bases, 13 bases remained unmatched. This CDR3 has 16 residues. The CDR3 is CASSYFRTSDDREQYF. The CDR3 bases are TGTGCCAGCAGTTACTTTCGTACTAGCGATGACCGGGAGCAGTACTTC.

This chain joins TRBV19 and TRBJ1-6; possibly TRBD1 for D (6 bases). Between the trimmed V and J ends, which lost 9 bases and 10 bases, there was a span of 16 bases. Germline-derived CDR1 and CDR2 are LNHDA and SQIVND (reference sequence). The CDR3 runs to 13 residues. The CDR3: CASSQGPSSPLHF. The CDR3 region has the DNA TGTGCCAGCTCACAGGGCCCGAGCTCACCCCTCCACTTT.

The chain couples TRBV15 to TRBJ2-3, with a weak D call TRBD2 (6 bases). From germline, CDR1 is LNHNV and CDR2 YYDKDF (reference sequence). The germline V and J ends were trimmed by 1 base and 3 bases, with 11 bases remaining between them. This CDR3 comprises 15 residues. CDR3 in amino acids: CATSRVGGITDTQYF. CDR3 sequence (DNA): TGTGCCACCAGCAGAGTGGGCGGGATAACAGATACGCAGTATTTT.

CDR3 sequence (DNA): TGTGCCAGCAGCTTAGTTGGGACAACCGAGCAGTACTTC. This gives the protein CASSLVGTTEQYF. This chain links TRBV7-8 with TRBJ2-7, with D possibly TRBD1 on 6 matching bases. Germline lookup yields CDR1 SGHVS and CDR2 FQNEAQ. Trimming removed 1 base at V and 6 bases at J, with 10 bases between. CDR3 size: 13 residues.